This TCR beta chain originates from a study of blood T cells in healthy people across ages. Study-wide context: There was about one barcoded beta molecule captured by template switching per two T cells. Overall study findings and caveats: In long-lived donors, naive CD4+ cell counts and diversity exceeded those of aged donors.

Then a second PCR, running roughly 6 to 12 cycles, was carried out with a sample-barcoded 5' primer and a J-beta primer mix. TCRdb reanalysed the 5' RACE reads using MiXCR and keeps one entry per CDR3 protein. The table records about 720,000 distinct CDR3 sequences, 22% of them present only once. PBMCs were isolated at a quantity of at least 6 million per sample. Notes on this clonotype: Its antigen is currently unknown.

This receptor was obtained from a man between 70 and 80 years old in good health. Sequenced sample: blood.

CDR3: CASSLPGQNRVGYTF. The CDR3, as DNA: TGTGCCAGCAGCTTACCAGGACAGAACCGGGTGGGCTACACCTTC. The genes are TRBV7-9 and TRBJ1-2; weak D call: TRBD1 (6 bases). The length of the CDR3 is 15 residues. The V gene's germline CDR1 is SEHNR and CDR2 FQNEAQ (reference sequence). Trimming took off 2 bases at V and 8 bases at J, with 18 bases between the two ends.